A single sample gave rise to the 13 T cell receptor beta chains below, sequenced in a study of T cell responses to AZD1222 COVID-19 vaccine. TCRdb's table, derived via immunoSEQ multiplex PCR, lists solely in-frame clones and lacks some. The data hold 110,000 to 150,000 clones, with around 88% observed a single time. The sample was peripheral blood, taken on day 0 of AZD1222 vaccination. All receptors derive from an adult in good health.

The rearrangement links TRBV7-9 to TRBJ1-1; D unresolved. Germline CDR1 and CDR2: SEHNR and FQNEAQ (reference sequence). V lost 5 bases to trimming and J lost 4 bases, with 8 bases between them. This CDR3 has 12 residues. The CDR3 region has the DNA TGTGCCAGCAGCCTTCGGGGCACTGAAGCTTTCTTT. This codes for CASSLRGTEAFF. Together with reference TRBV7-9 and TRBJ1-1, the CDR3 gives the full variable domain: DTGVSQNPRHKITKRGQNVTFRCDPISEHNRLYWYRQTLGQGPEFLTYFQNEAQLEKSRLLSDRFSAERPKGSFSTLEIQRTEQGDSAMYLCASSLRGTEAFFGQGTRLTVV.

The chain joins TRBV11-1 to TRBJ1-1, with a possible D match to TRBD1 (5 bases). CDR3 size: 16 residues. Germline V lookup: CDR1 SGHAT, CDR2 FQDESV (reference sequence). V shed 5 bases and J shed 0 bases, with 16 bases lying between them. In DNA, the CDR3 is TGTGCCAGCAGCCGTGACCCAACGGGGGTGAACACTGAAGCTTTCTTT. Translated, it gives CASSRDPTGVNTEAFF.

This clone was counted a few times. In nucleotides, the CDR3 is TGTGCCAGCAGTTCGGTGGGTTCAGCCTACAATGAGCAGTTCTTC. Protein sequence: CASSSVGSAYNEQFF. The chain is built from TRBV7-2 and TRBJ2-1; D uncertain. The length of the CDR3 is 15 residues. Germline V CDR1 and CDR2: SGHTA, FQGNSA. Trimming left V 6 bases short and J 2 bases short, with 14 bases between.

The chain uses TRBV5-5 and TRBJ2-2, with 9 bases aligning to TRBD2. V gave up 2 bases and J gave up 8 bases; unmatched junction bases: 10. This CDR3 has 16 amino acids. Germline V CDR1 and CDR2: SGHKS, YYEKEE (reference sequence). The CDR3 DNA reads as TGTGCCAGCAGCTTACCTAGCGGGAAGTCACCTGGGGAGCTGTTTTTT. Its protein product is CASSLPSGKSPGELFF. The full variable domain, completed using reference TRBV5-5 and TRBJ2-2, is DAGVTQSPTHLIKTRGQQVTLRCSPISGHKSVSWYQQVLGQGPQFIFQYYEKEERGRGNFPDRFSARQFPNYSSELNVNALLLGDSALYLCASSLPSGKSPGELFFGEGSRLTVL.

This clone was found once. The V call is TRBV19, the J call TRBJ1-5; D uncertain. Germline assignment: CDR1 LNHDA and CDR2 SQIVND (reference sequence). The V and J ends lost 2 bases and 0 bases respectively, with 8 bases between them. This CDR3 is built from 15 residues. DNA of the CDR3: TGTGCCAGTAGTATACTGGATAATAGCAATCAGCCCCAGCATTTT. It translates to CASSILDNSNQPQHF.

The DNA for the CDR3 is TGTGCCATCAGGGGGGAGGGCCGTGGCTTTGAGCAGTTCTTC. Its protein is CAIRGEGRGFEQFF. J is TRBJ2-1 and V is TRBV10-3, with 7 bases lining up with TRBD2. The CDR3 contains 14 residues. The V gene end was trimmed by 6 bases and the J gene end by 9 bases; junction bases not matched to a gene: 11. From germline, CDR1 is ENHRY and CDR2 SYGVKD.

This rearrangement joins TRBV5-1 to TRBJ2-3, with a weak D call TRBD1 (5 bases). The CDR3 loop spans 15 amino acids. Trimming took off 4 bases at V and 2 bases at J, with 14 bases between the two ends. Germline assignment: CDR1 SGHRS and CDR2 YFSETQ. Written as DNA, the CDR3 is TGCGCCAGCAGCCCTGGGGCGACCGCCACAGATACGCAGTATTTT. It codes for CASSPGATATDTQYF.

V and J are TRBV2 and TRBJ2-3; the match to TRBD2 covers 14 bases. J gave up 4 bases and V 8 bases, and 11 bases lay outside the gene matches. In germline, CDR1 is SNHLY, CDR2 FYNNEI. The CDR3 has 17 residues. DNA of the CDR3: TGTGCCAGCCCTATGGGACTAGCGGGAGTGTTGGCAGATACGCAGTATTTT. It translates to CASPMGLAGVLADTQYF.

The rearrangement links TRBV28 to TRBJ1-1; D remains unclear. V dropped 5 bases and J dropped 4 bases, with 8 bases sitting between them. The CDR3 extends over 12 amino acids. The germline CDR1 and CDR2 sequences are MDHEN and SYDVKM. CDR3 amino acids: CASSLYATEAFF. The CDR3 region has the DNA TGTGCCAGCAGTCTTTACGCCACTGAAGCTTTCTTT.

The chain uses TRBV2 and TRBJ2-7; TRBD2 matches at 10 bases. The CDR3 runs to 22 residues. After removal of 3 bases from V and 4 bases from J, the junction contained 27 bases not matched to a gene. Germline assignment: CDR1 SNHLY and CDR2 FYNNEI. The CDR3 reads CASSDGGQWASGRADETYEQYF. DNA for the CDR3: TGTGCCAGCAGTGATGGGGGACAGTGGGCTAGCGGGAGAGCCGACGAAACTTACGAGCAGTACTTC. The variable domain in full, with the rest retrieved from reference TRBV2 and TRBJ2-7, is EPEVTQTPSHQVTQMGQEVILRCVPISNHLYFYWYRQILGQKVEFLVSFYNNEISEKSEIFDDQFSVERPDGSNFTLKIRSTKLEDSAMYFCASSDGGQWASGRADETYEQYFGPGTRLTVT.

The rearrangement joins TRBV28 to TRBJ2-2; TRBD2 matches at 15 bases. V lost 4 bases and J lost 6; bases outside the gene matches: 6. This CDR3 has 17 residues. From germline, CDR1 is MDHEN and CDR2 SYDVKM. The CDR3 protein is CASSSGTSGRSPGELFF. The DNA of the CDR3 is TGTGCCAGCAGTTCCGGGACTAGCGGGAGGAGTCCCGGGGAGCTGTTTTTT.

This rearrangement joins TRBV27 to TRBJ2-7, with TRBD2 identical over 9 bases. The CDR3 runs 16 residues. Germline CDR1 and CDR2: MNHEY and SMNVEV (reference sequence). Germline trimming cut 5 bases from V and 2 bases from J; bases unmatched to any gene: 10. The CDR3 DNA is TGTGCCAGCAGTCCTGTGACTAGCGGTCTTACCTACGAGCAGTACTTC. It specifies CASSPVTSGLTYEQYF.

This chain joins TRBV5-1 and TRBJ2-1; tentatively, D is TRBD2 (5 bases). The V end was cut by 0 bases, the J end by 8 bases, with 15 bases between. CDR3 length: 15 amino acids. Looked up from germline, CDR1 is SGHRS and CDR2 is YFSETQ. The CDR3 bases are TGCGCCAGCAGCTTGGAGCCGGGATTGGCCCATGAGCAGTTCTTC. Encoded protein: CASSLEPGLAHEQFF.